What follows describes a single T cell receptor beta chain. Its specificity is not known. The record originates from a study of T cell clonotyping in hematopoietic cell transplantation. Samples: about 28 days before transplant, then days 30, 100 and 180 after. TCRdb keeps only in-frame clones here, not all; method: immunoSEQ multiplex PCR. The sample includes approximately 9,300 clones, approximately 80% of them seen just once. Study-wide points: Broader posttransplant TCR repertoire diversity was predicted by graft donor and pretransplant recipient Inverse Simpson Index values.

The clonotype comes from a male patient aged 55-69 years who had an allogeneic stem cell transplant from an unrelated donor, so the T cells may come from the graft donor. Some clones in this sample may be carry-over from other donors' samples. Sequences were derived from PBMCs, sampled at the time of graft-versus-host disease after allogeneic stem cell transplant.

For the CDR3, the DNA is TGCGCCAGCAGCCAAGATCAGGGGGGATCGGAGACCCAGTACTTC. This encodes CASSQDQGGSETQYF. The rearrangement joins TRBV4-3 to TRBJ2-5, with D possibly matching TRBD1 (7 bases). The V end was cut by 0 bases, the J end by 5 bases, with 13 bases between. Germline assignment: CDR1 LGHNA and CDR2 YSLEER. The CDR3 runs 15 residues.